This is a list of T cell receptor beta chains from one sample in a study of shared clonotypes between healthy human individuals. Sequencing was performed with immunoSEQ multiplex PCR; in TCRdb, only in-frame clones are kept and a portion is missing. The table records roughly 2,300,000 clones, about 90% of them present only once. Sequencing was done on a sample of naive CD4+ T cells from PBMCs. These receptor sequences come from a young man in good health. Some clones in this sample may be carry-over from other donors' samples. CDR3s include the opening cysteine and the closing phenylalanine or tryptophan. The D gene is left open where the match is weak. Size is stated for part of the rows, as once, few or many counts, or as a class when the clone is expanded.

>TRBJ1-3|.|.|TRBV10-1
TGCGCCAGCAGCCCGGACACCACTGGAAACACCATATATTTT
CASSPDTTGNTIYF
>TRBJ2-2|.|.|TRBV9
TGTGCCAGCAGCAGAAGCGGAGTGGGCACCGGGGAGCTGTTTTTT
CASSRSGVGTGELFF
>TRBJ2-7|TRBD2|.|TRBV11-2
TGTGCCAGCACCGCGGGAGGTGGAGTAGAGCAGTACTTC
CASTAGGGVEQYF
>TRBJ2-1|.|.|TRBV7-3
TGTGCCATCGCCCCCCTGGTATCGGTCTCCTTCTTC
CAIAPLVSVSFF
>TRBJ1-4|TRBD1|.|TRBV29-1
TGCAGCGTTGTAGGGGGGACAGGAGGTGAAAAACTGTTTTTT
CSVVGGTGGEKLFF
>TRBJ1-1|.|.|TRBV7-8
TGTGCCAGCAGCTTAGTAGGGCAATTAGAAGCTTTCTTT
CASSLVGQLEAFF
>TRBJ1-5|TRBD1|.|TRBV19
TGTGCCAGTAGTACGCCGGGACAGGGGGTTTGGCCCCAGCATTTT
CASSTPGQGVWPQHF
>TRBJ1-4|.|.|TRBV5-5
TGTGCCAGCAGCTTCCCCCTCCAGGGCCCCGGGGGAAAACTGTTTTTT
CASSFPLQGPGGKLFF
>TRBJ1-5|TRBD1|.|TRBV19
TGTGCCAGTAGTACAAGGACAGGGGGCTTGCCCCAGCATTTT
CASSTRTGGLPQHF
>TRBJ1-1|.|.|TRBV5-4
TGTGCCAGCAGCACGGGGGACCCCGGGGGAAGTCAAGCTTTCTTT
CASSTGDPGGSQAFF
>TRBJ1-5|.|.|TRBV6-1
TGTGCCAGCAGTGAAGGGGGAGTGGATCAGCCCCAGCATTTT
CASSEGGVDQPQHF
>TRBJ1-1|TRBD1|.|TRBV7-3
TGTGCCAGCAGCTTAGTAGGACAGGGGGCCACTGAAGCTTTCTTT
CASSLVGQGATEAFF
>TRBJ1-2|.|.|TRBV28
TGTGCCAGCAGTTCAACAGGGTTTGGCGGCTACACCTTC
CASSSTGFGGYTF
>TRBJ2-6|.|.|TRBV7-9
TGTGCCAGCAGCTCCCTAATAAAGGCCAACGTCCTGACTTTC
CASSSLIKANVLTF
>TRBJ1-1|.|.|TRBV5-6
TGTGCCAGCAGCTTGGGGGCCCTGTTCACTGAAGCTTTCTTT
CASSLGALFTEAFF
>TRBJ2-3|.|.|TRBV9
TGTGCCAGCAGCGTGGAAGTGGGTACGCAGTATTTT
CASSVEVGTQYF
>TRBJ2-7|.|once|TRBV5-6
TGTGCCAGCAGCTTGCGGGGGACTTTAACCTACGAGCAGTACTTC
CASSLRGTLTYEQYF
>TRBJ2-4|.|.|TRBV11-2
TGTGCCAGCAGCTTAGGTGCCCTGGGAACCAAAAACATTCAGTACTTC
CASSLGALGTKNIQYF
>TRBJ2-5|.|once|TRBV18
TGTGCCAGCTCCCCGCTCGGCCAACAAGAGACCCAGTACTTC
CASSPLGQQETQYF
>TRBJ2-7|TRBD2|.|TRBV25-1
TGTGCCAGCAGACTAGCGGAGACCTACGAGCAGTACTTC
CASRLAETYEQYF
>TRBJ2-3|TRBD2|.|TRBV27
TGTGCCAGCAGTTTATTGGGCGGGAGGTCTGTAGGTACGCAGTATTTT
CASSLLGGRSVGTQYF
>TRBJ2-5|.|.|TRBV18
TGTGCCAGCTCACCAAACACTAATACCCAAGAGACCCAGTACTTC
CASSPNTNTQETQYF
>TRBJ2-3|.|once|TRBV29-1
TGCAGCGTGGGGGGACAAGTCACAGATACGCAGTATTTT
CSVGGQVTDTQYF
>TRBJ2-7|.|.|TRBV28
TGTGCCAGCAGTTTGCCCGGCTCCTTTGTATTCGAGCAGTACTTC
CASSLPGSFVFEQYF
>TRBJ1-1|.|.|TRBV5-8
TGTGCCAGCAGCTTGTTAAGGGTGTTGAGGACTGAAGCTTTCTTT
CASSLLRVLRTEAFF
>TRBJ1-4|.|.|TRBV20-1
TGCAGTGCGGAAAAAAATGAAAAACTGTTTTTT
CSAEKNEKLFF
>TRBJ1-2|TRBD1|.|TRBV28
TGTGCCAGCAGTTTATCGACAGGGGGCAGCTATGGCTACACCTTC
CASSLSTGGSYGYTF
>TRBJ2-7|.|.|TRBV10-3
TGTGCCATCAGTGAGCAGGAAGCGCTGAGGGAGCAGTACTTC
CAISEQEALREQYF
>TRBJ2-3|.|once|TRBV6-5
TGTGCCAGCAGTTACAATCCGGGAATCACAGATACGCAGTATTTT
CASSYNPGITDTQYF
>TRBJ2-7|TRBD2|.|TRBV28
TGTGCCAGCAGTTTCGGCGGGAGTATCGGAGAGCAGTACTTC
CASSFGGSIGEQYF
>TRBJ1-1|.|.|TRBV13
TGTGCCAGCAGCCTCCGACGGTTTTCTAGGAACACTGAAGCTTTCTTT
CASSLRRFSRNTEAFF
>TRBJ1-5|.|.|TRBV28
TGTGCCAGCAGTTCTAGGCGGGGGCGTGGGAGCAATCAGCCCCAGCATTTT
CASSSRRGRGSNQPQHF
>TRBJ1-2|TRBD1|.|TRBV5-6
TGTGCCAGCAGCCCAGACAGGGCACATGGCTACACCTTC
CASSPDRAHGYTF
>TRBJ2-1|.|.|TRBV9
TGTGCCAGCAGCCCCCAGGTGGACCTCTACAATGAGCAGTTCTTC
CASSPQVDLYNEQFF
>TRBJ2-1|TRBD1|.|TRBV5-1
TGCGCCAGCAGCTCTGGACAGGGACTCGCCAATGAGCAGTTCTTC
CASSSGQGLANEQFF
>TRBJ2-7|.|once|TRBV30
TGTGCCTGGAGTGCGGACAGAGGCCTCTACGAGCAGTACTTC
CAWSADRGLYEQYF
>TRBJ2-1|TRBD2|.|TRBV11-2
TGTGCCAGCAGCTCATCTGAGACTAGCAGAAAATTCTACAATGAGCAGTTCTTC
CASSSSETSRKFYNEQFF
>TRBJ2-5|TRBD2|.|TRBV28
TGTGCCAGCAGTTTATTAGGCACACCTACTAGCGGGACCGCTCGCAAGACCCAGTACTTC
CASSLLGTPTSGTARKTQYF
>TRBJ1-1|.|.|TRBV27
TGTGCCAGCAGTTTAGGTATTGGGGAAGGGAACACTGAAGCTTTCTTT
CASSLGIGEGNTEAFF
>TRBJ2-4|TRBD2|.|TRBV4-3
TGCGCCAGCAGCCAAGCCATTAATTCGGGACTAGCGGACGAAGCCAAAAACATTCAGTACTTC
CASSQAINSGLADEAKNIQYF
>TRBJ2-3|.|once|TRBV2
TGTGCCAGCAGTGAATATCGGTGGAGGACCAACAGCACAGATACGCAGTATTTT
CASSEYRWRTNSTDTQYF
>TRBJ2-2|.|.|TRBV4-1
TGCGCCAGCAGCCCCTTCCCGAACACCGGGGAGCTGTTTTTT
CASSPFPNTGELFF